The 4 T cell receptor beta chains in this list originate from one sample, sequenced in a study of T cells in localized non-small cell lung cancer. Assay used: immunoSEQ multiplex PCR; TCRdb lists only in-frame clones, some missing. In the table there are about 2,600 clones, 24% of which are singletons. The specimen was lung tumor tissue, collected before any cancer treatment. Source of these receptors: a woman aged 40 to 75 with stage I lung adenocarcinoma.

Only a few counts were recorded for this clone. This chain joins TRBV4-1 and TRBJ1-2; possibly TRBD1 for D (5 bases). The CDR3 covers 15 residues. The germline V gene encodes CDR1 MGHRA and CDR2 YSYEKL. V lost 0 bases and J 2 bases, leaving 10 bases between the germline ends. The DNA of the CDR3 is TGCGCCAGCAGCCAAGAGATAGCAGGGAACTATGGCTACACCTTC. Its protein is CASSQEIAGNYGYTF.

V gene TRBV6-1 combines with J gene TRBJ1-4; perhaps TRBD1 as D (5 bases). This CDR3 contains 16 residues. CDR1 and CDR2 (germline): MNHNS, SASEGT. Trimming left V 0 bases short and J 8 bases short, with 16 bases between. The CDR3 loop is CASSEANWQGREKLFF. Here the CDR3 DNA reads TGTGCCAGCAGTGAAGCGAATTGGCAGGGCCGGGAAAAACTGTTTTTT.

This clone has just a few counts. The genes are TRBV9 and TRBJ2-1, with 12 bases that match TRBD2. The germline CDR1 and CDR2 sequences are SGDLS and YYNGEE. The CDR3 runs to 16 residues. The J segment lost 7 bases and the V segment lost 2 bases, leaving 7 bases of the junction unmatched. This chain's CDR3 is CASSVPGLAGSNEQFF. Here the CDR3 DNA reads TGTGCCAGCAGCGTCCCGGGACTAGCGGGCTCAAATGAGCAGTTCTTC.

The rearrangement uses TRBV15 and TRBJ1-4; D unresolved. Germline CDR1 LNHNV, CDR2 YYDKDF (reference sequence). The CDR3 sequence is 16 residues long. V gave up 0 bases and J gave up 0 bases, with 8 bases separating them. CDR3 in DNA: TGTGCCACCAGCAGAGATCCGGGGTCAACTAATGAAAAACTGTTTTTT. This gives the protein CATSRDPGSTNEKLFF.